A single sample is the source of the 9 T cell receptor beta chains below, sequenced in a study of shared clonotypes between healthy human individuals. The assay was immunoSEQ multiplex PCR, and TCRdb's table has in-frame clones only and misses some. The data show around 700,000 clones, about three quarters seen once. The sequenced material came from memory CD4+ T cells sorted from blood. Subset specified: CD45RA-negative fraction. The receptors were gathered from a woman in her 30s in good health.

This chain joins TRBV28 and TRBJ2-7, with D hard to call. The CDR3 loop spans 12 amino acids. Germline V gives CDR1 MDHEN, CDR2 SYDVKM. The germline V and J ends were trimmed by 2 bases and 4 bases, with 6 bases remaining between them. In DNA form, the CDR3 reads TGTGCCAGCAGTTTAAGGCTATACGAGCAGTACTTC. Protein: CASSLRLYEQYF.

J is TRBJ1-1 and V is TRBV6-5; TRBD1 matches 7 bases. The CDR3 is made up of 14 amino acids. Per germline, CDR1 MNHEY and CDR2 SVGAGI. Trimming removed 7 bases from V and 6 bases from J; junction bases left unmatched: 11. CDR3 DNA: TGTGCCAGCACCGACAGGGAAGGAGATGCTGAAGCTTTCTTT. Translating it yields CASTDREGDAEAFF.

V gene TRBV5-1 combines with J gene TRBJ2-3; no definite D call. V lost 7 bases and J 0 bases, leaving 18 bases between the germline ends. The CDR3 length is 16 residues. CDR1 and CDR2 (germline): SGHRS, YFSETQ. The CDR3 DNA reads as TGCGCCAGCGCGTCCCGCAGTGACCTTAGCACAGATACGCAGTATTTT. Protein: CASASRSDLSTDTQYF.

The rearrangement joins TRBV5-4 to TRBJ2-7, with 8 bases that match TRBD1. The germline gives CDR1 SGHNT, CDR2 YYREEE (reference sequence). This CDR3 has 13 residues. V was pared by 4 bases and J by 6 bases, with 6 bases of the junction left unmatched. The CDR3 DNA reads as TGTGCCAGCAGCCTGGACAGGGCTGGCGAGCAGTACTTC. Translated: CASSLDRAGEQYF.

This rearrangement joins TRBV6-6 to TRBJ2-1, with 14 bases that match TRBD2. The CDR3 has 15 residues. V was pared by 6 bases and J by 9 bases, with 7 bases of the junction left unmatched. Per the germline V gene, CDR1 is MNHNY and CDR2 is SVGAGI (reference sequence). DNA of the CDR3: TGTGCCAGCAGCCCGACTAGCGGGAGGGGCGGTGAGCAGTTCTTC. It codes for CASSPTSGRGGEQFF.

The rearrangement links TRBV19 to TRBJ1-5; unclear D gene. CDR3 length: 12 amino acids. Germline V gene sequence: CDR1 LNHDA, CDR2 SQIVND (reference sequence). V lost 6 bases and J lost 4, with 7 bases in between. CDR3 protein: CASSFLNQPQHF. As DNA, the CDR3 is TGTGCCAGTAGCTTCCTTAATCAGCCCCAGCATTTT.

J is TRBJ1-4 and V is TRBV28; 7 bases map to TRBD1. CDR3 length: 14 amino acids. Germline lookup yields CDR1 MDHEN and CDR2 SYDVKM. The V segment lost 8 bases and the J segment 2 bases; nucleotides outside the gene matches: 5. CDR3 residues: CASARGRTNEKLFF. The DNA for the CDR3 is TGTGCCAGCGCCAGGGGGAGGACTAATGAAAAACTGTTTTTT. The full variable domain, rest sourced from reference TRBV28 and TRBJ1-4, is DVKVTQSSRYLVKRTGEKVFLECVQDMDHENMFWYRQDPGLGLRLIYFSYDVKMKEKGDIPEGYSVSREKKERFSLILESASTNQTSMYLCASARGRTNEKLFFGSGTQLSVL.

This clone was detected once. The chain employs TRBV27 and TRBJ2-2, with TRBD2 matching over 7 bases. The CDR3 extends over 16 amino acids. Losses at the gene ends were 6 bases for V and 0 bases for J; bases not matched to a gene: 7. Per the germline V gene, CDR1 is MNHEY and CDR2 is SMNVEV (reference sequence). CDR3 sequence reads: CASRGEGRANTGELFF. In DNA, the CDR3 is TGTGCCAGCAGGGGGGAGGGCCGAGCGAACACCGGGGAGCTGTTTTTT.

The chain joins TRBV19 to TRBJ1-2, with D uncertain. The ends were cut back, 5 bases at V and 2 bases at J, with 6 bases in the middle. The CDR3 covers 12 residues. Germline CDR1 LNHDA, CDR2 SQIVND (reference sequence). CDR3 residues: CASSPENYGYTF. The CDR3 DNA is TGTGCCAGTAGTCCAGAGAACTATGGCTACACCTTC.